These 18 T cell receptor beta chains originate from one sample sequenced in a study of cytomegalovirus exposure and HLA in healthy donors. Amplification used 60 Vbeta primers and 13 Jbeta primers. Sequencing used immunoSEQ multiplex PCR; TCRdb keeps in-frame clones, though not all of them. The sample has approximately 120,000 clones, more than 60% seen once; the top ten hold about 3%. Sequenced: PBMCs. The source of these receptors is a man aged 25 to 45 in good health and CMV-seronegative.

The rearrangement links TRBV28 to TRBJ1-2; no reliable D call. CDR1 is MDHEN and CDR2 is SYDVKM in the germline V gene. The CDR3 sequence is 12 residues long. V was pared by 8 bases and J by 4 bases, with 11 bases between. For the CDR3, the DNA is TGTGCCAGCTATCAGGTTCCCTATGGCTACACCTTC. Protein sequence: CASYQVPYGYTF.

The chain couples TRBV27 to TRBJ2-3, with a tentative D call TRBD2 (5 bases). Looked up from germline, CDR1 is MNHEY and CDR2 is SMNVEV (reference sequence). Trimming took off 5 bases at V and 1 base at J, with 10 bases between the two ends. The CDR3 sequence is 14 residues long. This CDR3 is CASSRNGGTDTQYF. The CDR3 DNA is TGTGCCAGCAGTAGGAACGGGGGCACAGATACGCAGTATTTT.

The V gene is TRBV4-1, the J gene TRBJ1-5; unclear D gene. This CDR3 has 15 residues. Germline lookup yields CDR1 MGHRA and CDR2 YSYEKL. V lost 4 bases and J lost 0, with 10 bases in between. CDR3 in amino acids: CASSRGGFSNQPQHF. CDR3 coding DNA: TGCGCCAGCAGCCGAGGAGGGTTTAGCAATCAGCCCCAGCATTTT.

The rearrangement joins TRBV5-6 to TRBJ2-5; possibly TRBD2 for D (5 bases). Germline values: CDR1 SGHDT, CDR2 YYEEEE. The CDR3 covers 14 residues. Trimming took off 0 bases at V and 5 bases at J, with 11 bases between the two ends. In DNA form, the CDR3 reads TGTGCCAGCAGCTTGGGACCAACGGGGGAGACCCAGTACTTC. It encodes CASSLGPTGETQYF.

The chain is built from TRBV27 and TRBJ1-1; D gene ambiguous. Germline V CDR1 and CDR2: MNHEY, SMNVEV (reference sequence). Trimming took 5 bases from V and 8 from J, leaving 15 bases between them. This CDR3 is 13 amino acids long. The CDR3 reads CASSQRWSMEAFF. The CDR3 nucleotides read TGTGCCAGCAGTCAAAGGTGGAGTATGGAAGCTTTCTTT.

V usage is TRBV14 and J usage is TRBJ2-3, with D possibly TRBD1 on 6 matching bases. Looked up from germline, CDR1 is SGHDN and CDR2 is FVKESK. Between the trimmed V and J ends, which lost 4 bases and 2 bases, there was a span of 16 bases. The CDR3 totals 16 residues. The CDR3 DNA is TGTGCCAGCAGCCGTCCGCCGGGACAACACACAGATACGCAGTATTTT. Translating it yields CASSRPPGQHTDTQYF.

The rearrangement uses TRBV30 and TRBJ2-7; tentative D call: TRBD1 (6 bases). Germline CDR1 reads GTSNPN; CDR2 reads SVGIG (reference sequence). This CDR3 is built from 12 residues. V gave up 3 bases and J gave up 10 bases, with 16 bases separating them. In DNA form, the CDR3 reads TGTGCCTGGAGCCTTACAGGGTTCGGCCAGTACTTC. Amino acid sequence: CAWSLTGFGQYF.

The chain is built from TRBV28 and TRBJ2-7; TRBD1 might be the D (6 bases). The CDR3 length is 14 residues. Per germline, CDR1 MDHEN and CDR2 SYDVKM. The V and J ends lost 7 bases and 0 bases respectively, with 13 bases between them. CDR3 DNA sequence: TGTGCCAGCATAACCACAGGGAGCTCCTACGAGCAGTACTTC. Protein sequence: CASITTGSSYEQYF.

The J gene is TRBJ2-6, the V gene TRBV7-9; TRBD2 is a possible D gene (6 bases). V dropped 3 bases and J dropped 2 bases, with 8 bases sitting between them. Germline V gene data show CDR1 as SEHNR and CDR2 as FQNEAQ (reference sequence). The CDR3 runs 15 residues. Written as DNA, the CDR3 is TGTGCCAGCAGCTTTTGGGAGGCTGGGGCCAACGTCCTGACTTTC. Amino acids: CASSFWEAGANVLTF.

The V call is TRBV6-5, the J call TRBJ2-7; 8 bases are a match to TRBD1. The CDR3 runs to 15 residues. Per germline, CDR1 MNHEY and CDR2 SVGAGI. V dropped 6 bases and J dropped 0; count of bases not matched to a gene: 7. The DNA of the CDR3 is TGTGCCAGCAGACCCGGACAGGGATCCTCCTACGAGCAGTACTTC. Amino acids: CASRPGQGSSYEQYF.

The chain recombines TRBV28 with TRBJ2-5; no firm D call. The V gene's germline CDR1 is MDHEN and CDR2 SYDVKM. The ends were cut back, 7 bases at V and 5 bases at J, with 11 bases in the middle. The CDR3 has 12 amino acids. The CDR3 sequence: CASISAWETQYF. The CDR3 DNA sequence: TGTGCCAGCATCAGCGCCTGGGAGACCCAGTACTTC.

This clone was counted ten times or more. V usage is TRBV6-4 and J usage is TRBJ1-1; D is perhaps TRBD1 (5 bases). Germline CDR1 and CDR2: MRHNA and SNTAGT. With 3 bases removed from V and 7 bases from J, the gap between germline ends came to 12 bases. This CDR3 has 13 amino acids. CDR3 DNA: TGTGCCAGCAGTGAGACCGGGACTCATGAAGCTTTCTTT. Translated, it gives CASSETGTHEAFF.

The chain is built from TRBV5-1 and TRBJ2-3; D is perhaps TRBD1 (6 bases). The V end was cut by 0 bases, the J end by 3 bases, with 8 bases between. Germline V gene data show CDR1 as SGHRS and CDR2 as YFSETQ. The CDR3 sequence is 14 residues long. CDR3 region: CASSLGQETDTQYF. The CDR3 nucleotides read TGCGCCAGCAGCTTGGGACAGGAAACAGATACGCAGTATTTT.

The chain has TRBV19 and TRBJ2-7, with 12 positions matching TRBD1. The CDR3 spans 16 residues. The V and J ends lost 2 bases and 5 bases, in that order; junction bases with no gene match: 7. The germline gives CDR1 LNHDA, CDR2 SQIVND (reference sequence). In DNA, the CDR3 is TGTGCCAGTAGTATAAGGAGAGGGACAGGGGGCGACGAGCAGTACTTC. As protein: CASSIRRGTGGDEQYF.

V is TRBV30 and J is TRBJ2-2, with D tentatively TRBD1 (6 bases). V shed 0 bases and J shed 4 bases, with 15 bases lying between them. The V gene's germline CDR1 is GTSNPN and CDR2 SVGIG (reference sequence). The CDR3 has 16 amino acids. The CDR3 loop is CAWSVNPRGGTGELFF. CDR3 DNA sequence: TGTGCCTGGAGTGTAAACCCCAGGGGCGGCACCGGGGAGCTGTTTTTT.

This rearrangement joins TRBV30 to TRBJ2-3, with D tentatively TRBD2 (5 bases). Trimming removed 5 bases at V and 4 bases at J, with 16 bases between. This CDR3 is built from 14 residues. Per germline, CDR1 GTSNPN and CDR2 SVGIG (reference sequence). CDR3 region: CAWSGIAGADTQYF. For the CDR3, the DNA is TGTGCCTGGTCCGGGATTGCCGGCGCAGATACGCAGTATTTT.

This clone was counted between two and nine times. This chain links TRBV2 with TRBJ1-4, with no clear D. Germline values: CDR1 SNHLY, CDR2 FYNNEI. The CDR3 spans 11 residues. V was trimmed by 2 bases and J by 7 bases, leaving 2 bases between them. As DNA, the CDR3 is TGTGCCAGCAGTGAACGTGAAAAACTGTTTTTT. Translation gives CASSEREKLFF. Full variable domain (rest looked up from reference TRBV2 and TRBJ1-4): EPEVTQTPSHQVTQMGQEVILRCVPISNHLYFYWYRQILGQKVEFLVSFYNNEISEKSEIFDDQFSVERPDGSNFTLKIRSTKLEDSAMYFCASSEREKLFFGSGTQLSVL.

The chain joins TRBV28 to TRBJ1-2, with TRBD1 identical over 8 bases. The length of the CDR3 is 13 residues. The V and J ends lost 2 bases and 12 bases, in that order; junction bases with no gene match: 8. Germline CDR1 and CDR2: MDHEN and SYDVKM. As DNA, the CDR3 is TGTGCCAGCAGTTTAGCGGACAGGGTTAAGGACACCTTC. Protein: CASSLADRVKDTF.